This record concerns one TCR beta chain sequence. Genomic DNA constituted the template upon which TCR beta VDJ and CDR3 profiling was performed. From the reads, TCRdb called clonotypes with MiXCR, one entry per CDR3 protein. Of approximately 40,000 distinct CDR3 sequences listed, about 63% are singletons. It was patients with CD8+CD57+ cell expansion by flow cytometry who were chosen for sequencing. The entry originates in a study of CD8+CD57+ T cells in acquired aplastic anemia. Study information: Average DNA yield from sorted CD4+ and CD8+ cells was around 3 ug.

Germline V gives CDR1 LNHDA, CDR2 SQIVND (reference sequence). With V trimmed by 9 bases and J by 4 bases, 5 bases remained unmatched. The CDR3 is made up of 12 amino acids. The chain has TRBV19 and TRBJ2-7; 8 bases agree with TRBD1. The specimen was sorted CD4+, CD8+, or CD8+CD57+ T cells (not recorded which) from PBMCs. The sequence was collected from a human donor with aplastic anemia. For the CDR3, the DNA is TGTGCCAGAGGGGACAGGAAGTACGAGCAGTACTTC. This gives the protein CARGDRKYEQYF.